These 24 T cell receptor beta chains were all obtained from the same sample, sequenced in a study of shared clonotypes between healthy human individuals. The repertoire was sequenced with immunoSEQ multiplex PCR; TCRdb's copy has only in-frame clones and lacks some. The sample comprises around 2.5 million clones, roughly 93% of which are singletons, and roughly 0.39% rests with the top ten. Sequenced material: naive CD4+ T cells from PBMCs. Subset denoted: CD45RA+ positively selected. These receptor sequences come from a man aged 18 to 35 in good health. Some clones in this sample may be carry-over from other donors' samples.

The rearrangement uses TRBV6-5 and TRBJ2-3; D is possibly TRBD2 (6 bases). There are 14 residues in the CDR3. V lost 5 bases, J lost 0 bases, and 9 bases lay in between. The germline CDR1 and CDR2 sequences are MNHEY and SVGAGI. In DNA form, the CDR3 reads TGTGCCAGCAGTCCTACTAGCAGCACAGATACGCAGTATTTT. Encoded protein: CASSPTSSTDTQYF.

This clone was picked up one time. V usage is TRBV29-1 and J usage is TRBJ1-1; perhaps TRBD1 as D (5 bases). Deletions cut 3 bases from V and 6 bases from J, with 11 bases between. Germline loops: CDR1 SQVTM, CDR2 ANQGSEA. The CDR3 is 12 residues long. CDR3 in DNA: TGCAGCGTTGATGGGGGGTTAGCTGAAGCTTTCTTT. Encoded protein: CSVDGGLAEAFF.

The chain carries TRBV9 and TRBJ2-5, with 7 bases that match TRBD2. V was pared by 0 bases and J by 2 bases, with 7 bases of the junction left unmatched. Germline CDR1 is SGDLS and CDR2 is YYNGEE. This CDR3 spans 16 amino acids. CDR3 sequence reads: CASSVGASGGQETQYF. Here the CDR3 DNA reads TGTGCCAGCAGCGTAGGGGCTAGCGGAGGGCAAGAGACCCAGTACTTC.

Only a few counts were recorded for this clone. The rearrangement uses TRBV7-9 and TRBJ1-3; 7 bases match TRBD1. Trimming took 2 bases from V and 2 from J; bases not matched to a gene: 6. This CDR3 spans 16 amino acids. Germline V gene data show CDR1 as SEHNR and CDR2 as FQNEAQ (reference sequence). The DNA for the CDR3 is TGTGCCAGCAGCTTAAAAGGGGGCGACCCTGGAAACACCATATATTTT. Translation: CASSLKGGDPGNTIYF.

The genes are TRBV5-1 and TRBJ2-7; 7 bases agree with TRBD1. Per germline, CDR1 SGHRS and CDR2 YFSETQ. The trim removed 5 bases at V and 5 bases at J, leaving 4 bases unmatched. CDR3 length equals 12 residues. Here the CDR3 reads CASRTGIDEQYF. As DNA, the CDR3 is TGCGCCAGCAGGACAGGGATCGACGAGCAGTACTTC.

This chain links TRBV7-3 with TRBJ2-1, with a weak D call TRBD1 (6 bases). The CDR3 has 15 residues. Trimming took off 5 bases at V and 3 bases at J, with 14 bases between the two ends. Germline V gene lookup returns CDR1 SGHTA and CDR2 FQGTGA. CDR3 DNA: TGTGCCAGCAGCCCAGCCGGGACACGCTACAATGAGCAGTTCTTC. Its translation is CASSPAGTRYNEQFF.

The rearrangement links TRBV5-8 to TRBJ2-3; a weak D match, TRBD1 (6 bases). The germline V and J ends were trimmed by 3 bases and 7 bases, with 12 bases remaining between them. Germline V gives CDR1 SGHTS, CDR2 YDEGEE. CDR3 length equals 13 residues. The CDR3 loop is CASSSLGGYTQYF. CDR3 DNA: TGTGCCAGCAGCTCCCTAGGGGGTTATACGCAGTATTTT.

The J gene is TRBJ2-7, the V gene TRBV25-1; 8 bases are shared with TRBD1. The CDR3 is 16 residues long. The V and J ends lost 2 bases and 6 bases, in that order; junction bases with no gene match: 12. From germline, CDR1 is MGHDK and CDR2 SYGVNS. The CDR3 region has the DNA TGTGCCAGCAGTGAACCTAATCTAGGACAGGGTCCCGAGCAGTACTTC. Amino acid sequence: CASSEPNLGQGPEQYF.

CDR3 nucleotide sequence: TGTGCCAGCAGCCTCCTGTGGGAGACCCAGTACTTC. It specifies CASSLLWETQYF. The gene calls are TRBV28 and TRBJ2-5; D is undetermined. The V and J ends lost 6 bases and 5 bases respectively, with 10 bases between them. Germline CDR1 MDHEN, CDR2 SYDVKM. The CDR3 contains 12 residues.

This clone has just one count. The chain is built from TRBV5-1 and TRBJ2-7; perhaps TRBD1 as D (5 bases). The CDR3 has 12 residues. V shed 3 bases and J shed 7 bases, with 11 bases lying between them. The germline gives CDR1 SGHRS, CDR2 YFSETQ. The DNA for the CDR3 is TGCGCCAGCAGCTCTGGACAAAGTGAGCAGTACTTC. It encodes CASSSGQSEQYF.

This sequence joins TRBV11-2 and TRBJ2-1; 7 nucleotides match TRBD2. Trimming cost V 3 bases and J 4 bases; bases outside gene matches: 6. The CDR3 totals 15 residues. CDR1 and CDR2 from the germline V gene are SGHAT and FQNNGV. The CDR3 sequence is CASSFTAGQYNEQFF. Here the CDR3 DNA reads TGTGCCAGCAGCTTTACAGCGGGGCAATACAATGAGCAGTTCTTC. Full variable domain (rest looked up from reference TRBV11-2 and TRBJ2-1): EAGVAQSPRYKIIEKRQSVAFWCNPISGHATLYWYQQILGQGPKLLIQFQNNGVVDDSQLPKDRFSAERLKGVDSTLKIQPAKLEDSAVYLCASSFTAGQYNEQFFGPGTRLTVL.

The chain links TRBV6-6 to TRBJ1-5; unclear D gene. The V and J ends lost 5 bases and 2 bases respectively, with 13 bases between them. The germline gives CDR1 MNHNY, CDR2 SVGAGI (reference sequence). This CDR3 region has 15 residues. CDR3 nucleotide sequence: TGTGCCAGCAGTGGACTCCCCCGAGGCAATCAGCCCCAGCATTTT. Translating it yields CASSGLPRGNQPQHF.

The V and J genes are TRBV28 and TRBJ1-1; unclear D gene. Germline loops: CDR1 MDHEN, CDR2 SYDVKM. CDR3 length: 12 amino acids. The V gene lost 8 bases and the J gene lost 10 bases, with 17 bases spanning the gap. CDR3 sequence: CASGPLGRRAFF. DNA of the CDR3: TGTGCCAGCGGACCCCTAGGGAGGAGAGCTTTCTTT.

The CDR3 sequence is CAWGQGGELFF. Written as DNA, the CDR3 is TGTGCCTGGGGGCAAGGGGGGGAGCTGTTTTTT. V usage is TRBV30 and J usage is TRBJ2-2; D not resolved. Germline lookup yields CDR1 GTSNPN and CDR2 SVGIG (reference sequence). The V end was cut by 5 bases, the J end by 8 bases, with 9 bases between. The CDR3 is made up of 11 amino acids.

The rearrangement joins TRBV15 to TRBJ2-7; 10 bases line up with TRBD1. The V gene's germline CDR1 is LNHNV and CDR2 YYDKDF (reference sequence). This CDR3 has 16 residues. V dropped 4 bases and J dropped 2; count of bases not matched to a gene: 8. CDR3 DNA: TGTGCCACCAGCAAATTAAAGGGGACAGGGGCCTACGAGCAGTACTTC. Its translation: CATSKLKGTGAYEQYF.

The chain employs TRBV2 and TRBJ1-2, with D perhaps matching TRBD1 (5 bases). Trimming shortened V by 2 bases and J by 13 bases, and 20 bases separated the two germline ends. Germline V CDR1 and CDR2: SNHLY, FYNNEI. This CDR3 region has 14 residues. DNA of the CDR3: TGTGCCAGCAGTGAATTGCCGGGACCGACTATAGGCACCTTC. Translating gives CASSELPGPTIGTF.

This clone has more than one count but fewer than ten. The sample holds other DNA sequences that translate to the same CDR3. The chain employs TRBV5-1 and TRBJ2-7; D may be TRBD1 or TRBD2 (5 bases each). CDR1 and CDR2 from the germline V gene are SGHRS and YFSETQ. CDR3 size: 14 residues. V was cut by 0 bases and J by 0 bases, with 7 bases left in between. The CDR3 nucleotides are TGCGCCAGCAGCTTGGGTGGGGGCTCCTACGAGCAGTACTTC. Its protein product is CASSLGGGSYEQYF. The full variable domain, its missing parts supplied by reference TRBV5-1 and TRBJ2-7, is KAGVTQTPRYLIKTRGQQVTLSCSPISGHRSVSWYQQTPGQGLQFLFEYFSETQRNKGNFPGRFSGRQFSNSRSEMNVSTLELGDSALYLCASSLGGGSYEQYFGPGTRLTVT.

V usage is TRBV7-2 and J usage is TRBJ2-5; possibly TRBD2 for D (5 bases). This CDR3 spans 13 amino acids. Trimming stripped 0 bases from V and 9 bases from J, with 11 bases between. Germline V gene sequence: CDR1 SGHTA, CDR2 FQGNSA. CDR3 in amino acids: CASSLAPGMAQYF. CDR3 DNA sequence: TGTGCCAGCAGCTTAGCTCCGGGGATGGCCCAGTACTTC.

V usage is TRBV5-6 and J usage is TRBJ1-1; 7 bases align to TRBD1. Germline lookup yields CDR1 SGHDT and CDR2 YYEEEE. V dropped 6 bases and J dropped 4; count of bases not matched to a gene: 6. This CDR3 spans 13 amino acids. The CDR3 DNA is TGTGCCAGCACCAAACCAGGGGGCACTGAAGCTTTCTTT. Protein sequence: CASTKPGGTEAFF.

This sequence joins TRBV28 and TRBJ1-5, with a possible D match to TRBD1 (5 bases). Trimming pared 4 bases from V and 2 bases from J, leaving 15 bases between. The CDR3 is made up of 16 amino acids. From germline, CDR1 is MDHEN and CDR2 SYDVKM. Here the CDR3 reads CASSSSRMGGNQPQHF. The CDR3 nucleotides read TGTGCCAGCAGTTCATCTAGGATGGGGGGCAATCAGCCCCAGCATTTT.

The genes are TRBV29-1 and TRBJ2-7; no clear D gene. Germline assignment: CDR1 SQVTM and CDR2 ANQGSEA. The CDR3 is 13 residues long. The V end lost 3 bases, the J end lost 6 bases, and 15 bases lay between the germline ends. This chain's CDR3 is CSVEGAVVTEQYF. CDR3 in DNA: TGCAGCGTTGAGGGTGCGGTCGTCACCGAGCAGTACTTC.

Details on this clone: The same CDR3 can be traced to other DNA sequences in this sample. This sequence joins TRBV5-1 and TRBJ2-7; no clear D. This CDR3 is 14 amino acids long. V was clipped by 0 bases and J by 4 bases, with 11 bases between them. Germline loops: CDR1 SGHRS, CDR2 YFSETQ. The DNA for the CDR3 is TGCGCCAGCAGCTTGGCGCAAGGCAGGTACGAGCAGTACTTC. Translation: CASSLAQGRYEQYF.

The sample holds one count of this clone. The chain combines TRBV19 with TRBJ1-1; no definite D call. Germline V gene lookup returns CDR1 LNHDA and CDR2 SQIVND (reference sequence). CDR3 length: 16 amino acids. The V and J ends lost 4 bases and 0 bases respectively, with 15 bases between them. CDR3 sequence (DNA): TGTGCCAGTAGTAGGACCTCGGATTTGTTGAACACTGAAGCTTTCTTT. Amino acids: CASSRTSDLLNTEAFF.

V gene TRBV5-5 combines with J gene TRBJ2-2; no firm D call. The V end was cut by 0 bases, the J end by 4 bases, with 7 bases between. Germline V gene lookup returns CDR1 SGHKS and CDR2 YYEKEE (reference sequence). The CDR3 totals 14 residues. This chain's CDR3 is CASSLGYGTGELFF. The CDR3, as DNA: TGTGCCAGCAGCTTGGGGTACGGCACCGGGGAGCTGTTTTTT.